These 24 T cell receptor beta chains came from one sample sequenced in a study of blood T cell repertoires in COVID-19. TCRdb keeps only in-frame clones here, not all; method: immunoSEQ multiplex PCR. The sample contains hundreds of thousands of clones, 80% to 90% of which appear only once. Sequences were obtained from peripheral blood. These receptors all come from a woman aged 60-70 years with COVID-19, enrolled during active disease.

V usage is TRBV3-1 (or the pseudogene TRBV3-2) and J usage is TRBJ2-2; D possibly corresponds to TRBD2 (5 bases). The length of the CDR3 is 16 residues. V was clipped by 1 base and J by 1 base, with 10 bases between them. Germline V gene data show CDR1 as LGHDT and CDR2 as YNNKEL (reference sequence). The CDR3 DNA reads TGTGCCAGCAGCCAAGGTTACGAGGGGAACACCGGGGAGCTGTTTTTT. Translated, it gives CASSQGYEGNTGELFF.

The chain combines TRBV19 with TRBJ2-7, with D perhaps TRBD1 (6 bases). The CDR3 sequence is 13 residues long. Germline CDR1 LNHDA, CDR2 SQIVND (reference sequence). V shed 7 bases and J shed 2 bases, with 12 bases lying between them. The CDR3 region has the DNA TGTGCCAGTACCCCGGGACACCCCTACGAGCAGTACTTC. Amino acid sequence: CASTPGHPYEQYF.

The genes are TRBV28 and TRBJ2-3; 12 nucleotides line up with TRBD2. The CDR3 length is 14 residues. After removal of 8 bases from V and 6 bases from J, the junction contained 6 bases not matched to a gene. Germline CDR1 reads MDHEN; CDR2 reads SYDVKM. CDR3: CASLAGGASDTQYF. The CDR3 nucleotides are TGTGCCAGCCTAGCGGGGGGGGCTTCTGATACGCAGTATTTT.

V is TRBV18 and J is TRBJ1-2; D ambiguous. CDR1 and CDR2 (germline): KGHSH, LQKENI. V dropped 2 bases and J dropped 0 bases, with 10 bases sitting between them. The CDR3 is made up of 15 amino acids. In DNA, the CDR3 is TGTGCCAGCTCACCATTGCCAGTACCTAACTATGGCTACACCTTC. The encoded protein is CASSPLPVPNYGYTF.

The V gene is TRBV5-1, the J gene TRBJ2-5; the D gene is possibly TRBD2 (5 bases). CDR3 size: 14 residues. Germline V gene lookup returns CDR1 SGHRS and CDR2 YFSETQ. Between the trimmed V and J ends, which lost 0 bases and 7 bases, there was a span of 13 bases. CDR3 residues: CASSLAGGWGTQYF. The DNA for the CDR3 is TGCGCCAGCAGCTTGGCCGGAGGTTGGGGGACCCAGTACTTC.

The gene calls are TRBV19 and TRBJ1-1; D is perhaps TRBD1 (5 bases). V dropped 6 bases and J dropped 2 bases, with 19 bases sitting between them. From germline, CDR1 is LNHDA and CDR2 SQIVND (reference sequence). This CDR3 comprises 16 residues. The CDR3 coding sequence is TGTGCCAGTAGGGGGGGATTGTTGAACTACAACACTGAAGCTTTCTTT. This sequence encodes CASRGGLLNYNTEAFF.

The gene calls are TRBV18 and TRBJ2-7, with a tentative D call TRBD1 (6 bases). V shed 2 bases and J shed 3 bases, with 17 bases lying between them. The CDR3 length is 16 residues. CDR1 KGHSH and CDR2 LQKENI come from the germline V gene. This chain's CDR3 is CASSPWSGQSFYEQYF. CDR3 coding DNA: TGTGCCAGCTCACCATGGTCCGGACAGAGCTTCTACGAGCAGTACTTC.

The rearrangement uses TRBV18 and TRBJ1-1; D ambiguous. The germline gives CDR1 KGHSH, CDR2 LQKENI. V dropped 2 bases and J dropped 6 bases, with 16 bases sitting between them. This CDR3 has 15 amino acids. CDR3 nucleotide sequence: TGTGCCAGCTCACCAAATATAGCCCGAGATGCTGAAGCTTTCTTT. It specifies CASSPNIARDAEAFF.

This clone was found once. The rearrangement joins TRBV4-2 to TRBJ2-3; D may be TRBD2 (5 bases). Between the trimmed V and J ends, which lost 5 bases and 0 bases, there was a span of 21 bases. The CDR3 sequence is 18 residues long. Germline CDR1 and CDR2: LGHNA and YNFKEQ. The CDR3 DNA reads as TGTGCCAGCAGCTCACGCGCTATTAGCGTGGGGAGCACAGATACGCAGTATTTT. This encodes CASSSRAISVGSTDTQYF.

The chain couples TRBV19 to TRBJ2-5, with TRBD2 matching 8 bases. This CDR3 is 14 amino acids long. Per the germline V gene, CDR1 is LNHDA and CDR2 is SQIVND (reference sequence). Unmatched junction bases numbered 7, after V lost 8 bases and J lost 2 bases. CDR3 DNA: TGTGCCAGTTCCCCGACTAGCGCACAAGAGACCCAGTACTTC. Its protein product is CASSPTSAQETQYF.

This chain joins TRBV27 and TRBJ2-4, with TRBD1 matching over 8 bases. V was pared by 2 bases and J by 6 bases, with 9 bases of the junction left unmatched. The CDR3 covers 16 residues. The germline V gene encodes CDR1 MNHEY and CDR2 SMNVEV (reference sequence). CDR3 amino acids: CASSLQGAGLGNIQYF. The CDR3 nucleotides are TGTGCCAGCAGTTTACAGGGGGCGGGTTTGGGAAACATTCAGTACTTC.

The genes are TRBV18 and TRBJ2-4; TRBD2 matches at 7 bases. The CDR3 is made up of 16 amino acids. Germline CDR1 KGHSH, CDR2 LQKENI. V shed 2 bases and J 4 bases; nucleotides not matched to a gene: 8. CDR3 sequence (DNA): TGTGCCAGCTCACCAGGGGGACTACTACAGAAAAACATTCAGTACTTC. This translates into CASSPGGLLQKNIQYF.

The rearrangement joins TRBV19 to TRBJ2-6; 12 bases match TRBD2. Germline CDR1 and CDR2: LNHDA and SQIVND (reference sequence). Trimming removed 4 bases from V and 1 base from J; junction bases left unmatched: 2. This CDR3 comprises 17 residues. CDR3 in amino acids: CASSTLAGGSGANVLTF. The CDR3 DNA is TGTGCCAGTAGTACTCTAGCGGGGGGGTCTGGGGCCAACGTCCTGACTTTC.

The CDR3 coding sequence is TGTGCCTGGAGTTTAACGGAGGCTTACAATGAAAAACTGTTTTTT. This sequence encodes CAWSLTEAYNEKLFF. This chain joins TRBV30 and TRBJ1-4; D gene unclear. The CDR3 has 15 amino acids. CDR1 GTSNPN and CDR2 SVGIG come from the germline V gene (reference sequence). V lost 2 bases and J lost 5, with 15 bases in between.

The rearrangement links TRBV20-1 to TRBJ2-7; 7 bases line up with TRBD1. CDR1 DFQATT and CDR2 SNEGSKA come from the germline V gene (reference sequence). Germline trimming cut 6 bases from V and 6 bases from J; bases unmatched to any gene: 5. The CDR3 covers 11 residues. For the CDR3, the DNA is TGCAGTGCCCAGACAGGGCGCGAGCAGTACTTC. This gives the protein CSAQTGREQYF.

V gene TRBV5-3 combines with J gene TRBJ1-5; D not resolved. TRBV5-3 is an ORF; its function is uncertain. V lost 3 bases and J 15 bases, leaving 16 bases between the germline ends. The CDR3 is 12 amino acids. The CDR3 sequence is CARSSWEVARHF. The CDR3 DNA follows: TGTGCCAGAAGCTCCTGGGAGGTAGCTCGGCATTTT.

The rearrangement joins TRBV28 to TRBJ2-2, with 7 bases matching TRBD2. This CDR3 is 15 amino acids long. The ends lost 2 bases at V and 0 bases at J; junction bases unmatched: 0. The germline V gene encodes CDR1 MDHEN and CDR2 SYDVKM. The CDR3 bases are TGTGCCAGCAGTTTAGGGGGGGCGAACACCGGGGAGCTGTTTTTT. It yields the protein CASSLGGANTGELFF. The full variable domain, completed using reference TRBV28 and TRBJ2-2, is DVKVTQSSRYLVKRTGEKVFLECVQDMDHENMFWYRQDPGLGLRLIYFSYDVKMKEKGDIPEGYSVSREKKERFSLILESASTNQTSMYLCASSLGGANTGELFFGEGSRLTVL.

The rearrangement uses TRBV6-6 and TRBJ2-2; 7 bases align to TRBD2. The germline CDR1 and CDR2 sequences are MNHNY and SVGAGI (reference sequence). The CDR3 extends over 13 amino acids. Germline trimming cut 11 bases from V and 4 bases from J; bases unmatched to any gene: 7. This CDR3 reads CAVRGRGTGELFF. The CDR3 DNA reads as TGTGCCGTCCGGGGGAGGGGCACCGGGGAGCTGTTTTTT.

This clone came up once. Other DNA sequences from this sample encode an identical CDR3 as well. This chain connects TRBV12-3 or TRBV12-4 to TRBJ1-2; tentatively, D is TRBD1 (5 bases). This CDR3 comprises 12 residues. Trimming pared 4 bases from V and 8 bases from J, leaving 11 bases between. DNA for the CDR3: TGTGCCAGCAGTTCAGACAGCTACGGCTACACCTTC. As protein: CASSSDSYGYTF.

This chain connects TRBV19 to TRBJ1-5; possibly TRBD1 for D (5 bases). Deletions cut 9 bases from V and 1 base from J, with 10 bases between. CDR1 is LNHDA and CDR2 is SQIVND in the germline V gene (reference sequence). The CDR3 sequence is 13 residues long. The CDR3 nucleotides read TGTGCCAGGACGAGACAGAGCAATCAGCCCCAGCATTTT. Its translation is CARTRQSNQPQHF.

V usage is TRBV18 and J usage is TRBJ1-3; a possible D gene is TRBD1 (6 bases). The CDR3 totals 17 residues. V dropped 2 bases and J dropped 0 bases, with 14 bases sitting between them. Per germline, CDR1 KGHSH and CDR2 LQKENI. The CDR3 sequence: CASSPETGAFSGNTIYF. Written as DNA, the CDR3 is TGTGCCAGCTCACCAGAGACAGGCGCCTTCTCTGGAAACACCATATATTTT. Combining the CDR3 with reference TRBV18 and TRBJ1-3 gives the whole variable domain NAGVMQNPRHLVRRRGQEARLRCSPMKGHSHVYWYRQLPEEGLKFMVYLQKENIIDESGMPKERFSAEFPKEGPSILRIQQVVRGDSAAYFCASSPETGAFSGNTIYFGEGSWLTVV.

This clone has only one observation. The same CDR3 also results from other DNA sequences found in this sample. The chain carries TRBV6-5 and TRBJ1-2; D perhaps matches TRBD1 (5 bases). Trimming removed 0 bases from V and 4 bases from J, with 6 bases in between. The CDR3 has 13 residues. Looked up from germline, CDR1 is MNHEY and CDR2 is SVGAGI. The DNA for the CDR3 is TGTGCCAGCAGTTACTCGGGGGGCTATGGCTACACCTTC. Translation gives CASSYSGGYGYTF.

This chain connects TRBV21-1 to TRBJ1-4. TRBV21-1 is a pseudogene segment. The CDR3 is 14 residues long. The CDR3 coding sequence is TGTGCCAGCAGCAACCAGGAGGATAATGAAAAACTGTTTTTT. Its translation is CASSNQEDNEKLFF.

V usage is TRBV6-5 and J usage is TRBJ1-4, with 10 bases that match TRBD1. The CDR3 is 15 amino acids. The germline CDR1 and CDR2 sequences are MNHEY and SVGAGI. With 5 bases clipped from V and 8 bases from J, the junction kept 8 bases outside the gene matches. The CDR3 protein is CASSPGTGVGEKLFF. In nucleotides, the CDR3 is TGTGCCAGCAGTCCCGGGACAGGGGTTGGCGAAAAACTGTTTTTT.